This T cell receptor (beta chain) was sequenced for a study of shared clonotypes between healthy human individuals. Assay: immunoSEQ multiplex PCR; the TCRdb copy retains only in-frame clones and omits some. The sample records fewer than 1.8 million clones, approximately 98.5% being singletons. This CDR3 is 11 amino acids long. V lost 5 bases to trimming and J lost 5 bases, with 7 bases between them. Per germline, CDR1 LNHDA and CDR2 SQIVND (reference sequence). Sample: naive CD4+ T cells sorted from blood. As to subset: CD45RA+ positively selected. This clonotype was sampled from a man aged 25-45 years in good health. This chain connects TRBV19 to TRBJ2-7; D uncertain. The CDR3 sequence: CASSPANEQYF. The CDR3 DNA follows: TGTGCCAGTAGTCCCGCCAACGAGCAGTACTTC.